This T cell receptor (beta chain) was sequenced for a study of technical replicates of blood from a few donors. This CDR3 contains 16 residues. The germline CDR1 and CDR2 sequences are MGHRA and YSYEKL. The germline V and J ends were trimmed by 0 bases and 4 bases, with 13 bases remaining between them. Using immunoSEQ multiplex PCR, the repertoire was profiled, and TCRdb retains in-frame clones only, with some absent. The sample lists roughly 79,000 clones, nearly 96% occurring once. This sequence was found in a human donor in good health. The chain links TRBV4-1 to TRBJ2-1; D might be TRBD1 (6 bases). The source material was T cells isolated from PBMCs. The CDR3 protein is CASSQDTGQKYNEQFF. The CDR3 DNA sequence: TGCGCCAGCAGCCAAGATACAGGACAGAAGTACAATGAGCAGTTCTTC.